This T cell receptor (beta chain) was observed in a study of early T cells in non-severe SARS-CoV-2 infection. Individually, cDNA molecules had unique molecular identifiers attached to them. TCRdb re-analysed the 5' RACE reads in MiXCR, keeping a single row per CDR3 protein. The repertoire holds tens of thousands of distinct CDR3 sequences, with roughly 9.7% as singletons. This clonotype was observed a handful of times. Antigen specificity is unknown. Overall study findings and caveats: Matching against VDJdb likely underestimated virus-specific expansions, favoring anti-spike CD8.

The CDR3 consists of 14 residues. V was trimmed by 0 bases and J by 5 bases, leaving 11 bases between them. The germline gives CDR1 SGHRS, CDR2 YFSETQ. The chain couples TRBV5-1 to TRBJ1-1; D is unresolved. Source material: whole blood. This TCR derives from an adult who was a healthcare worker with PCR-confirmed SARS-CoV-2 infection or an uninfected control (not recorded which). The CDR3: CASSLVFRETEAFF. The DNA for the CDR3 is TGCGCCAGCAGCTTGGTGTTTAGGGAAACTGAAGCTTTCTTT. Full variable domain (missing parts from reference TRBV5-1 and TRBJ1-1): KAGVTQTPRYLIKTRGQQVTLSCSPISGHRSVSWYQQTPGQGLQFLFEYFSETQRNKGNFPGRFSGRQFSNSRSEMNVSTLELGDSALYLCASSLVFRETEAFFGQGTRLTVV.